One and the same sample provided the 3 T cell receptor beta chains below, sequenced in a study of CXCR3-negative and CXCR3-positive naive CD8 T cells. Findings and caveats of the study: Higher TRB CDR3 hydrophobicity marked CXCR3-positive naive cells relative to CXCR3-negative naive cells.

Preparation of TRB cDNA libraries relied on 5' RACE carrying UMI labels. TCRdb reprocessed the 5' RACE reads, with one entry per CDR3 protein and no DNA. Here the sample table reports some 130,000 distinct CDR3 sequences. For these receptors, no antigen is known. The specimen was naive CXCR3+ CD8+ T cells from blood. This sample's subset: CD45RO-CCR7+CD27+CD95- naive CD8+ T cells expressing CXCR3 (TNR3+). All receptors derive from a human donor in good health. Some clones in this sample may be carry-over from other donors' samples.

J is TRBJ2-7 and V is TRBV5-6; TCRdb calls TRBD2, which cannot be checked without DNA. Germline CDR1 is SGHDT and CDR2 is YYEEEE. The CDR3 has 17 amino acids. The CDR3: CASSFRPQKTSEYEQYF.

V is TRBV29-1 and J is TRBJ2-1; TCRdb calls TRBD1, which cannot be checked without DNA. CDR1 SQVTM and CDR2 ANQGSEA come from the germline V gene. This CDR3 is 12 amino acids long. This CDR3 reads CTTLDRYNEQFF.

J is TRBJ2-7 and V is TRBV28. The V gene's germline CDR1 is MDHEN and CDR2 SYDVKM. This CDR3 comprises 12 residues. The CDR3 loop reads CASSLFRYEQYF.